This T cell receptor (beta chain) was retrieved from a study of T cell repertoires in cytomegalovirus infection. Looked up from germline, CDR1 is MNHNY and CDR2 is SVGAGI (reference sequence). The CDR3 spans 18 residues. V lost 6 bases to trimming and J lost 4 bases; unmatched junction nucleotides: 18. Details on this clonotype: Antigen: not known.

TCRdb re-called the reads through MiXCR, storing one row per CDR3 protein. The sample includes around 300,000 distinct CDR3 sequences, approximately 22% of them seen just once. The chain uses TRBV6-6 and TRBJ1-2; 9 bases align to TRBD1. This specimen consisted of cultured PBMCs, obtained from culture after CMV antigen stimulation. The TCR was taken from a human donor in good health (CMV status not recorded). Some clones in this sample may be carry-over from other donors' samples. The CDR3 DNA reads as TGTGCCAGCAGCCGAAATGTCCCGGGACAGGGAGCGAGCTATGGCTACACCTTC. This codes for CASSRNVPGQGASYGYTF.